The 27 T cell receptor beta chains presented below share a single source sample, sequenced in a study of shared clonotypes between healthy human individuals (TCRdb year 2020). The library was produced with the immunoSEQ multiplex PCR assay. Drawn from immuneACCESS, this table holds only the in-frame rearrangements with V and J called that TCRdb kept. Clones are partly lost; checked studies trace under half to an unresolved V gene and leave the rest unexplained. The sample contains about 490,000 clones, less than 80% of them found a single time. The ten largest clones represent around 12% of the sample. The sample comprised PBMCs. The source of these receptors is a woman aged 40 to 50 in good health. Some clones in this sample may be carry-over from other donors' samples.

The chain carries TRBV29-1 and TRBJ2-7; the match to TRBD1 covers 8 bases. Trimming took 3 bases from V and 2 from J; bases not matched to a gene: 6. The CDR3 has 14 amino acids. Germline V CDR1 and CDR2: SQVTM, ANQGSEA. The CDR3 bases are TGCAGCGTTGATCGGACAGGGTCGACCTACGAGCAGTACTTC. Translated: CSVDRTGSTYEQYF.

This clone has just a few counts. V usage is TRBV28 and J usage is TRBJ1-1, with D perhaps TRBD1 (6 bases). CDR3 size: 16 residues. Germline V gives CDR1 MDHEN, CDR2 SYDVKM. V was shortened by 3 bases and J by 2 bases, with 16 bases between the two germline ends. CDR3 residues: CASSLGQGFVNTEAFF. In DNA, the CDR3 is TGTGCCAGCAGTTTGGGCCAGGGGTTTGTAAACACTGAAGCTTTCTTT.

The chain employs TRBV5-1 and TRBJ2-7; TRBD2 aligns across 10 bases. The CDR3 contains 14 residues. V shed 7 bases, J shed 2 bases, and the junction held 6 bases outside the gene matches. Germline assignment: CDR1 SGHRS and CDR2 YFSETQ. The CDR3, as DNA: TGCGCCAGCCGCCCTAGCGGGGGAACCTACGAGCAGTACTTC. Translation gives CASRPSGGTYEQYF.

The genes are TRBV15 and TRBJ2-5, with TRBD2 matching over 10 bases. This CDR3 contains 16 residues. The trim removed 0 bases at V and 4 bases at J, leaving 5 bases unmatched. Germline loops: CDR1 LNHNV, CDR2 YYDKDF (reference sequence). DNA of the CDR3: TGTGCCACCAGCAGAGATCGGGCTAGCGGGAGAGAGACCCAGTACTTC. Encoded protein: CATSRDRASGRETQYF.

The chain combines TRBV27 with TRBJ2-2; 12 bases match TRBD2. Germline CDR1 and CDR2: MNHEY and SMNVEV (reference sequence). The CDR3 totals 17 residues. V shed 2 bases and J 2 bases; nucleotides not matched to a gene: 3. CDR3 DNA: TGTGCCAGCAGTTTAGCTAGCGGGAGGGCTAACACCGGGGAGCTGTTTTTT. This gives the protein CASSLASGRANTGELFF.

This chain joins TRBV27 and TRBJ2-6; D is unresolved. CDR3 length: 15 amino acids. Germline V gene sequence: CDR1 MNHEY, CDR2 SMNVEV (reference sequence). Trimming removed 5 bases at V and 4 bases at J, with 12 bases between. The CDR3 DNA is TGTGCCAGCAGTATCATCTCCGGGGGGGCCAACGTCCTGACTTTC. This translates into CASSIISGGANVLTF. Filled out from reference TRBV27 and TRBJ2-6, the complete variable domain reads EAQVTQNPRYLITVTGKKLTVTCSQNMNHEYMSWYRQDPGLGLRQIYYSMNVEVTDKGDVPEGYKVSRKEKRNFPLILESPSPNQTSLYFCASSIISGGANVLTFGAGSRLTVL.

The V call is TRBV5-8, the J call TRBJ2-5, with D perhaps assigned TRBD1 or TRBD2 (5 bases each). Germline V gene sequence: CDR1 SGHTS, CDR2 YDEGEE. The CDR3 is 14 residues long. The V and J ends lost 4 bases and 7 bases respectively, with 17 bases between them. In DNA form, the CDR3 reads TGTGCCAGCAGCGAGCCGGGACGAGAAGGGACCCAGTACTTC. Protein product: CASSEPGREGTQYF.

The J gene is TRBJ2-5, the V gene TRBV7-2, with unresolved D. The CDR3 runs to 14 residues. In germline, CDR1 is SGHTA, CDR2 FQGNSA. V lost 2 bases to trimming and J lost 5 bases, with 12 bases between them. CDR3 sequence: CASSLFVGSETQYF. The CDR3 nucleotides read TGTGCCAGCAGCTTATTCGTGGGAAGTGAGACCCAGTACTTC. Supplemented by reference TRBV7-2 and TRBJ2-5, the full variable domain reads GAGVSQSPSNKVTEKGKDVELRCDPISGHTALYWYRQSLGQGLEFLIYFQGNSAPDKSGLPSDRFSAERTGGSVSTLTIQRTQQEDSAVYLCASSLFVGSETQYFGPGTRLLVL.

There are a few counts of this clone. The chain carries TRBV5-1 and TRBJ1-3, with D possibly being TRBD1 (6 bases). The CDR3 consists of 14 residues. CDR1 is SGHRS, CDR2 YFSETQ, per germline. V was shortened by 4 bases and J by 6 bases, with 14 bases between the two germline ends. The chain's CDR3 is CASSPEGGENTIYF. CDR3 DNA: TGCGCCAGCAGCCCCGAGGGGGGTGAAAACACCATATATTTT.

The rearrangement joins TRBV7-9 to TRBJ2-7; TRBD2 aligns across 8 bases. This CDR3 is built from 14 residues. The junction had 9 bases not matched to a gene; V was cut back by 5 bases and J by 6 bases. The V gene's germline CDR1 is SEHNR and CDR2 FQNEAQ (reference sequence). DNA for the CDR3: TGTGCCAGCAGCCCAAGCGGGAGTTCGGGCGAGCAGTACTTC. Amino acids: CASSPSGSSGEQYF. The whole variable domain, remainder taken from reference TRBV7-9 and TRBJ2-7, is DTGVSQNPRHKITKRGQNVTFRCDPISEHNRLYWYRQTLGQGPEFLTYFQNEAQLEKSRLLSDRFSAERPKGSFSTLEIQRTEQGDSAMYLCASSPSGSSGEQYFGPGTRLTVT.

The J gene is TRBJ2-3, the V gene TRBV28; D remains unclear. The CDR3 totals 11 residues. Germline lookup yields CDR1 MDHEN and CDR2 SYDVKM. Trimming shortened V by 10 bases and J by 3 bases, and 8 bases separated the two germline ends. CDR3 region: CAITNTDTQYF. In DNA form, the CDR3 reads TGTGCCATTACAAATACAGATACGCAGTATTTT.

The chain recombines TRBV5-4 with TRBJ2-3; possibly TRBD1 or TRBD2 for D (6 bases each). Germline CDR1 and CDR2: SGHNT and YYREEE (reference sequence). The CDR3 consists of 16 residues. The V gene lost 1 base and the J gene lost 2 bases, with 14 bases spanning the gap. The CDR3 nucleotides are TGTGCCAGCAGCTTGAGGGGGAGGTCCGCCACAGATACGCAGTATTTT. This encodes CASSLRGRSATDTQYF.

This clone has at least ten counts. This chain uses TRBV18 with TRBJ1-5, with a tentative D call TRBD1 (5 bases). Germline V gene sequence: CDR1 KGHSH, CDR2 LQKENI. The CDR3 is made up of 14 amino acids. The germline V and J ends were trimmed by 0 bases and 4 bases, with 7 bases remaining between them. The chain's CDR3 is CASSPPGGNQPQHF. The DNA of the CDR3 is TGTGCCAGCTCACCACCGGGGGGGAATCAGCCCCAGCATTTT.

The gene calls are TRBV10-3 and TRBJ2-3, with 14 bases fitting TRBD2. Trimming took 5 bases from V and 2 from J; bases not matched to a gene: 9. The germline CDR1 and CDR2 sequences are ENHRY and SYGVKD. This CDR3 is 18 amino acids long. CDR3 DNA sequence: TGTGCCATCAGTACCGGGACTAGCGGGAGAGGGTTCACAGATACGCAGTATTTT. As protein: CAISTGTSGRGFTDTQYF.

The rearrangement joins TRBV18 to TRBJ1-1, with 7 bases lining up with TRBD1. Germline V gene data show CDR1 as KGHSH and CDR2 as LQKENI. J lost 4 bases, V lost 1 base, and 12 bases had no gene match. This CDR3 comprises 17 residues. CDR3 sequence: CASSPREPVTGFTEAFF. DNA for the CDR3: TGTGCCAGCTCACCACGGGAACCCGTGACAGGGTTCACTGAAGCTTTCTTT.

The chain has TRBV10-3 and TRBJ2-4; possibly TRBD2 for D (6 bases). V lost 5 bases and J lost 4, with 12 bases in between. CDR3 length: 14 residues. The V gene's germline CDR1 is ENHRY and CDR2 SYGVKD. The CDR3 nucleotides are TGTGCCATCAGTCCTAGCGAAGGGAAAAACATTCAGTACTTC. Translated: CAISPSEGKNIQYF.

On this clone itself: Additional DNA sequences in this sample encode the identical CDR3. The chain has TRBV18 and TRBJ1-1; 8 nucleotides align to TRBD1. V shed 3 bases, J shed 0 bases, and the junction held 3 bases outside the gene matches. The CDR3 runs 15 residues. The germline gives CDR1 KGHSH, CDR2 LQKENI. CDR3 DNA sequence: TGTGCCAGCTCACCTGGACAGGGTATGAACACTGAAGCTTTCTTT. Translating it yields CASSPGQGMNTEAFF.

This rearrangement joins TRBV7-3 to TRBJ2-2; no firm D call. Between the trimmed V and J ends, which lost 5 bases and 9 bases, there was a span of 19 bases. There are 15 residues in the CDR3. Germline V CDR1 and CDR2: SGHTA, FQGTGA. The CDR3 DNA sequence: TGTGCCAGCAGCCTCGACACGGGTTCTGTAAGGGAGCTGTTTTTT. As protein: CASSLDTGSVRELFF.

Of note for this clone: With a far larger clone one base away, a read error is the likely cause. The rearrangement uses TRBV4-2 and TRBJ2-1, with TRBD2 identical over 11 bases. This CDR3 is built from 15 residues. Per the germline V gene, CDR1 is LGHNA and CDR2 is YNFKEQ. With 4 bases clipped from V and 4 bases from J, the junction kept 3 bases outside the gene matches. The CDR3 protein is CASSPGTSGYNEQFF. In nucleotides, the CDR3 is TGTGCCAGCAGCCCCGGGACTAGCGGATACAATGAGCAGTTCTTC.

The chain uses TRBV7-9 and TRBJ2-7, with D possibly TRBD1 on 6 matching bases. Trimming took off 1 base at V and 4 bases at J, with 8 bases between the two ends. This CDR3 is 13 amino acids long. Germline assignment: CDR1 SEHNR and CDR2 FQNEAQ (reference sequence). CDR3 bases: TGTGCCAGCAGCTTAGGGACAGAATACGAGCAGTACTTC. It codes for CASSLGTEYEQYF. The full variable domain, its missing parts supplied by reference TRBV7-9 and TRBJ2-7, is DTGVSQNPRHKITKRGQNVTFRCDPISEHNRLYWYRQTLGQGPEFLTYFQNEAQLEKSRLLSDRFSAERPKGSFSTLEIQRTEQGDSAMYLCASSLGTEYEQYFGPGTRLTVT.

The V and J genes are TRBV6-4 and TRBJ2-6; D tentatively reads TRBD1 or TRBD2 (6 bases each). The CDR3 is made up of 16 amino acids. CDR1 MRHNA and CDR2 SNTAGT come from the germline V gene. The V gene lost 2 bases and the J gene lost 1 base, with 9 bases spanning the gap. The CDR3 DNA is TGTGCCAGCAGTGACAAAGGGGGGTCTGGGGCCAACGTCCTGACTTTC. Translation: CASSDKGGSGANVLTF.

This chain joins TRBV11-2 and TRBJ2-6; D gene uncertain. Germline V gene data show CDR1 as SGHAT and CDR2 as FQNNGV. V was trimmed by 4 bases and J by 11 bases, leaving 12 bases between them. CDR3 size: 13 residues. Here the CDR3 reads CASSSDGFYVLTF. The CDR3 region has the DNA TGTGCCAGCAGCTCCGACGGGTTTTACGTCCTGACTTTC.

This clone occurred a few times. This chain links TRBV29-1 with TRBJ1-1, with D tentatively TRBD1 (6 bases). The CDR3 has 12 amino acids. Trimming removed 7 bases from V and 11 bases from J, with 20 bases in between. In germline, CDR1 is SQVTM, CDR2 ANQGSEA. CDR3 amino acids: CSATEQGVGAFF. The CDR3 nucleotides read TGCAGCGCCACAGAACAGGGAGTAGGGGCTTTCTTT.

The table lists this clone with a few counts. Here the CDR3 reads CASIGATEAFF. CDR3 DNA: TGTGCCAGCATCGGGGCCACTGAAGCTTTCTTT. The chain carries TRBV5-4 and TRBJ1-1, with a tentative D call TRBD1 (5 bases). Trimming pared 6 bases from V and 4 bases from J, leaving 7 bases between. Germline CDR1 SGHNT, CDR2 YYREEE (reference sequence). This CDR3 has 11 amino acids. Based on the CDR3 plus reference TRBV5-4 and TRBJ1-1, the full variable domain is ETGVTQSPTHLIKTRGQQVTLRCSSQSGHNTVSWYQQALGQGPQFIFQYYREEENGRGNFPPRFSGLQFPNYSSELNVNALELDDSALYLCASIGATEAFFGQGTRLTVV.

As regards this clone: The junction departs from the called germline gene at one end, perhaps through a read error. V gene TRBV7-9 combines with J gene TRBJ2-3; the D gene is possibly TRBD2 (5 bases). Germline lookup yields CDR1 SEHNR and CDR2 FQNEAQ (reference sequence). The CDR3 loop spans 10 amino acids. The CDR3 protein is CASMGDTKYF. The CDR3 DNA reads TGTGCCAGCATGGGAGATACGAAGTATTTT.

This chain uses TRBV9 with TRBJ2-7; 8 bases agree with TRBD2. Germline values: CDR1 SGDLS, CDR2 YYNGEE. Losses at the gene ends were 5 bases for V and 2 bases for J; bases not matched to a gene: 12. This CDR3 spans 16 amino acids. DNA for the CDR3: TGTGCCAGCAGTCAAGGGGTCCAGCGGGGGACCTACGAGCAGTACTTC. Protein: CASSQGVQRGTYEQYF. The variable domain in full, with the rest retrieved from reference TRBV9 and TRBJ2-7, is DSGVTQTPKHLITATGQRVTLRCSPRSGDLSVYWYQQSLDQGLQFLIQYYNGEERAKGNILERFSAQQFPDLHSELNLSSLELGDSALYFCASSQGVQRGTYEQYFGPGTRLTVT.

This clone has ten or more counts. The chain combines TRBV7-2 with TRBJ2-3; 14 bases fit TRBD2. The CDR3 totals 19 residues. Germline V lookup: CDR1 SGHTA, CDR2 FQGNSA. V dropped 4 bases and J dropped 0; count of bases not matched to a gene: 9. CDR3 region: CASSSPGTSGRRSTDTQYF. The CDR3 nucleotides read TGTGCCAGCAGCTCTCCCGGGACTAGCGGGAGACGAAGCACAGATACGCAGTATTTT.